This T cell receptor beta chain was documented in a study of cytomegalovirus exposure and HLA in healthy donors. As for the study in general: In an early release, HLA-typed donors contributed some 80 million unique TCR sequences.

Details on this clone: Its antigen is not known.

Germline CDR1 ENHRY, CDR2 SYGVKD. Trimming at V came to 6 bases and at J to 3 bases, leaving 5 bases not matched to a gene. CDR3 size: 13 residues. PCR involved 60 Vbeta and 13 Jbeta primers. Some clones are missing from TCRdb's copy, which holds only in-frame ones; the method was immunoSEQ multiplex PCR. The sample carries over 150,000 clones, about 80% recorded once. Whole-study results and caveats: TCR beta chains numbering approximately 150 were designated cytomegalovirus-associated.

Source material: PBMCs. The sequence derives from a man aged 30-40 years in good health and CMV-seronegative. V is TRBV10-3 and J is TRBJ2-7, with TRBD1 matching 7 bases. The chain's CDR3 is CAISPDRIYEQYF. CDR3 in DNA: TGTGCCATCAGCCCGGACAGGATCTACGAGCAGTACTTC.